This T cell receptor (beta chain) was profiled in a study of CD8 T cells in ankylosing spondylitis. Notes on the study in general: In reactive arthritis synovial fluid and blood, some motif variants had been reported before. Disease-linked clones bore a CD8+ phenotype, appearing relatively rarely in peripheral blood. Several highly homologous variants made up a TCR beta motif that seemed to typify ankylosing spondylitis blood.

The germline V and J ends were trimmed by 2 bases and 0 bases, with 4 bases remaining between them. Germline V gene data show CDR1 as SQVTM and CDR2 as ANQGSEA. CDR3 length equals 12 residues. This clonotype was picked up a small number of times. Antigen specificity is unknown. Quantitative 5'-RACE was performed with molecular barcodes, and it yielded the TCR beta libraries. MiXCR, run by TCRdb on the 5' RACE reads, gives a single entry per CDR3 protein. The sample lists 250,000 or so distinct CDR3 sequences; 18% were seen once. This sequence joins TRBV29-1 and TRBJ2-5; no firm D call. This sequence originates from a male donor with ankylosing spondylitis or in good health (not recorded which). The sequenced sample consisted of blood, either unsorted or a sorted T cell fraction (not recorded which). The CDR3 here is CSVETDQETQYF. Here the CDR3 DNA reads TGCAGCGTTGAAACCGACCAAGAGACCCAGTACTTC.